This T cell receptor beta chain was obtained from a study of graft-versus-host responses after intestinal transplantation. Study information: Multivisceral, liver-intestinal, or isolated intestinal grafts went to recipients.

For this clone: The antigen is unknown.

V was shortened by 7 bases and J by 1 base, with 13 bases between the two germline ends. Germline V gives CDR1 MGHDK, CDR2 SYGVNS. The CDR3 contains 14 residues. Whole-study results and caveats: In patients with graft-donor T cell macrochimerism, allograft graft-versus-host to host-versus-graft clonal ratios were high.

Data came from immunoSEQ multiplex PCR; TCRdb stores just in-frame clones and leaves some out. The sample records some 24,000 clones, approximately 85% being singletons. The TCR was taken from a human patient who received an intestinal transplant, so some T cells may come from the graft donor. Sequencing was performed on PBMCs, taken 450 to 490 days after intestinal transplant. The chain uses TRBV25-1 and TRBJ1-1, with D possibly TRBD1 on 5 matching bases. The CDR3 loop reads CASTPRGRNTEAFF. CDR3 bases: TGTGCCAGCACCCCGCGGGGGAGGAACACTGAAGCTTTCTTT.